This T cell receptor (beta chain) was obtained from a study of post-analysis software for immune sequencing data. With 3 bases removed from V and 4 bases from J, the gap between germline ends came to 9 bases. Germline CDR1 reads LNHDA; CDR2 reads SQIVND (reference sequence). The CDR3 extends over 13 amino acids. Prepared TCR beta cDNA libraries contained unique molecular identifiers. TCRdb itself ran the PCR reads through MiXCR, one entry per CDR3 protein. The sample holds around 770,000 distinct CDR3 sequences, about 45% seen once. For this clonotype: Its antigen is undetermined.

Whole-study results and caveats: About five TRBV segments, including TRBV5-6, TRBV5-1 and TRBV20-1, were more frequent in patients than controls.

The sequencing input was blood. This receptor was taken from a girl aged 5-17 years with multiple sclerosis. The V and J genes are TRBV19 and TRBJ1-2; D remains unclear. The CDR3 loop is CASSIRPAYGYTF. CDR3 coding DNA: TGTGCCAGTAGTATTCGGCCAGCCTATGGCTACACCTTC. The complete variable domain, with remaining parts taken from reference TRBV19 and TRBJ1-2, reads DGGITQSPKYLFRKEGQNVTLSCEQNLNHDAMYWYRQDPGQGLRLIYYSQIVNDFQKGDIAEGYSVSREKKESFPLTVTSAQKNPTAFYLCASSIRPAYGYTFGSGTRLTVV.